The present entry profiles one T cell receptor beta chain with its context. Its matching antigen is unknown. This entry belongs to a study of T cells in Graves' hyperthyroidism and ophthalmopathy. Regarding the study as a whole: Peripheral blood also featured most of the thyroid clonotypes expanded above 0.001.

Amplification yielded TCR beta CDR3 regions, with RNA transcripts as the source. In the first-round RT-PCR of the TCR CDR3, the HTBI primer set was used. TCRdb recomputed calls from the multiplex PCR reads with MiXCR, one row per CDR3 protein. The repertoire consists of approximately 870,000 distinct CDR3 sequences, with 35% to 45% occurring once and the leading ten covering 7.5% to 9.5%. Germline CDR1 and CDR2: LNHDA and SQIVND (reference sequence). The CDR3 covers 17 residues. The origin of this receptor is a man aged 18 to 29 with Graves' hyperthyroidism. The chain recombines TRBV19 with TRBJ2-5, with D possibly matching TRBD2 (6 bases). The DNA end favors TRBJ2-1, so the J call may be wrong. The sequenced sample was blood. The CDR3 here is CASSISTGLPGNNEQFF. CDR3 sequence (DNA): TGTGCCAGTAGTATATCTACGGGACTCCCAGGCAACAATGAGCAGTTCTTC.